The clone carrying this TCR beta chain was recorded a few times. Its antigen is not identified. TCRdb reprocessed the reads with MiXCR, giving one entry per CDR3 protein. The profile shows 140,000 to 150,000 distinct CDR3 sequences, more than 30% of them singletons. These data belong to a study of T cell repertoires in cytomegalovirus infection. The V gene lost 0 bases and the J gene lost 4 bases, with 9 bases spanning the gap. CDR1 MGHRA and CDR2 YSYEKL come from the germline V gene. The CDR3 has 14 residues. The receptor's source is a human donor in good health (CMV status not recorded). Some clones in this sample may be carry-over from other donors' samples. V usage is TRBV4-1 and J usage is TRBJ1-2; D remains unclear. The sequencing here drew on CD8+ T cells from cultured PBMCs, taken from culture after CMV antigen stimulation. The DNA for the CDR3 is TGCGCCAGCAGCCAAGAGGAGGAAAGCTATGGCTACACCTTC. It codes for CASSQEEESYGYTF.